These 9 T cell receptor beta chains originate from one sample sequenced in a study of blood T cell repertoires in COVID-19. TCRdb's table, derived via immunoSEQ multiplex PCR, lists solely in-frame clones and lacks some. The data show approximately 170,000 clones, approximately 80% seen once. Sequencing was performed on PBMCs or T cells enriched from blood (not recorded which). These receptors came from a man in his forties or fifties who had recovered from COVID-19.

DNA for the CDR3: TGTGCCAGCGGAGGGGCTAGCGGGGGGGCCCGAGAGACCCAGTACTTC. This encodes CASGGASGGARETQYF. V usage is TRBV2 and J usage is TRBJ2-5; 12 bases align to TRBD2. This CDR3 has 16 amino acids. Germline V gives CDR1 SNHLY, CDR2 FYNNEI. The junction had 11 bases not matched to a gene; V was cut back by 8 bases and J by 4 bases.

The V and J genes are TRBV27 and TRBJ1-2, with D possibly matching TRBD1 (5 bases). This CDR3 is built from 15 residues. V shed 5 bases and J shed 5 bases, with 18 bases lying between them. Germline values: CDR1 MNHEY, CDR2 SMNVEV (reference sequence). CDR3 coding DNA: TGTGCCAGCAGTGCTGGACACCTCACTCTATATGGCTACACCTTC. Amino acid sequence: CASSAGHLTLYGYTF.

The chain is built from TRBV30 and TRBJ2-1, with D possibly being TRBD1 (5 bases). The CDR3 is 14 amino acids. Germline CDR1 GTSNPN, CDR2 SVGIG (reference sequence). Trimming stripped 2 bases from V and 2 bases from J, with 10 bases between. The CDR3, as DNA: TGTGCCTGGAGTCCTGGGGCCGCCTACAATGAGCAGTTCTTC. This encodes CAWSPGAAYNEQFF.

This clone was counted once. The chain combines TRBV5-1 with TRBJ1-1; 7 positions match TRBD1. The germline CDR1 and CDR2 sequences are SGHRS and YFSETQ. The trim removed 5 bases at V and 11 bases at J, leaving 6 bases unmatched. The length of the CDR3 is 11 residues. The CDR3 region is CASREGAMAFF. The CDR3 DNA reads as TGCGCCAGCAGGGAGGGGGCAATGGCTTTCTTT. Filled out from reference TRBV5-1 and TRBJ1-1, the complete variable domain reads KAGVTQTPRYLIKTRGQQVTLSCSPISGHRSVSWYQQTPGQGLQFLFEYFSETQRNKGNFPGRFSGRQFSNSRSEMNVSTLELGDSALYLCASREGAMAFFGQGTRLTVV.

The chain carries TRBV3-1 (or the pseudogene TRBV3-2) and TRBJ1-6, with no clear D. Germline assignment: CDR1 LGHDT and CDR2 YNNKEL (reference sequence). V was pared by 4 bases and J by 2 bases, with 15 bases between. The CDR3 length is 17 residues. CDR3: CASSLGRSGTYNSPLHF. In DNA, the CDR3 is TGTGCCAGCAGCCTCGGGAGGTCTGGCACCTATAATTCACCCCTCCACTTT.

This chain joins TRBV5-6 and TRBJ2-3, with 12 bases aligning to TRBD1. The length of the CDR3 is 16 residues. J gave up 4 bases and V 5 bases, and 8 bases lay outside the gene matches. CDR1 and CDR2 from the germline V gene are SGHDT and YYEEEE. The CDR3 sequence is CASSWTGTGGADTQYF. The CDR3 nucleotides are TGTGCCAGCAGTTGGACCGGGACAGGGGGCGCAGATACGCAGTATTTT.

The CDR3 bases are TGCAGTGCTAGTCGATCGGACTATGGCTACACCTTC. The encoded protein is CSASRSDYGYTF. The chain joins TRBV20-1 to TRBJ1-2, with D uncertain. From germline, CDR1 is DFQATT and CDR2 SNEGSKA (reference sequence). V dropped 3 bases and J dropped 3 bases, with 8 bases sitting between them. This CDR3 spans 12 amino acids.

V usage is TRBV7-9 and J usage is TRBJ1-2; D is perhaps TRBD1 (5 bases). Per germline, CDR1 SEHNR and CDR2 FQNEAQ (reference sequence). Trimming took off 5 bases at V and 6 bases at J, with 16 bases between the two ends. The CDR3 covers 14 residues. This CDR3 reads CASSARQSADGYTF. The CDR3 coding sequence is TGTGCCAGCAGCGCCCGACAGTCGGCGGATGGCTACACCTTC.

This clone appeared a single time. The J gene is TRBJ1-2, the V gene TRBV7-2, with 10 bases identical to TRBD1. The germline V gene encodes CDR1 SGHTA and CDR2 FQGNSA. The junction had 10 bases not matched to a gene; V was cut back by 5 bases and J by 7 bases. CDR3 size: 15 residues. The DNA of the CDR3 is TGTGCCAGCAGCCCCCAGACAGGGGGCGCGTCTGGCTACACCTTC. As protein: CASSPQTGGASGYTF. The full variable domain, its missing parts supplied by reference TRBV7-2 and TRBJ1-2, is GAGVSQSPSNKVTEKGKDVELRCDPISGHTALYWYRQSLGQGLEFLIYFQGNSAPDKSGLPSDRFSAERTGGSVSTLTIQRTQQEDSAVYLCASSPQTGGASGYTFGSGTRLTVV.